The 4 T cell receptor beta chains reported below all come from one sample, sequenced in a study of Graves' ophthalmopathy and Graves' hyperthyroidism. The authors amplified TCR beta CDR3 regions, and they did so from RNA transcripts for repertoire sequencing. HTBI primers were used in a first-round RT-PCR, which preceded a second-round multiplex PCR. TCRdb re-called the multiplex PCR reads with MiXCR, one entry per CDR3 protein. In the table there are roughly 350,000 distinct CDR3 sequences, roughly a sixth of which are singletons. Material: peripheral blood. Receptors were obtained from an adult woman with stable Graves' hyperthyroidism.

This clonotype appeared many times. The rearrangement links TRBV12-5 to TRBJ1-1; D may be TRBD1 (5 bases). Germline V gene lookup returns CDR1 LGHNT and CDR2 FRNRAP. The V and J ends lost 2 bases and 11 bases respectively, with 12 bases between them. CDR3 size: 12 residues. The CDR3 DNA reads as TGTGCTAGTGGTTTGCGAGTGGGGGAGGCTTTCTTT. Translating it yields CASGLRVGEAFF.

This clonotype appeared a few times. V usage is TRBV29-1 and J usage is TRBJ2-5; D is possibly TRBD2 (6 bases). Germline CDR1 and CDR2: SQVTM and ANQGSEA. Between the trimmed V and J ends, which lost 4 bases and 3 bases, there was a span of 24 bases. The CDR3 spans 17 residues. CDR3: CSVVFGTQYAHKETQYF. CDR3 DNA: TGCAGCGTTGTATTCGGGACTCAGTACGCCCATAAAGAGACCCAGTACTTC. The variable domain in full, completed from reference TRBV29-1 and TRBJ2-5, reads SAVISQKPSRDICQRGTSLTIQCQVDSQVTMMFWYRQQPGQSLTLIATANQGSEATYESGFVIDKFPISRPNLTFSTLTVSNMSPEDSSIYLCSVVFGTQYAHKETQYFGPGTRLLVL.

This clonotype was detected ten times or more. The chain has TRBV15 and TRBJ1-5; D gene unclear. Germline values: CDR1 LNHNV, CDR2 YYDKDF (reference sequence). The germline V and J ends were trimmed by 1 base and 5 bases, with 12 bases remaining between them. The CDR3 has 15 residues. The CDR3 sequence: CATSRVEDRYQPQHF. CDR3 sequence (DNA): TGTGCCACCAGCAGAGTGGAGGACCGGTATCAGCCCCAGCATTTT.

This clonotype showed up many times. The chain joins TRBV6-2 or TRBV6-3 to TRBJ2-7; 8 positions agree with TRBD2. J lost 2 bases, V lost 6 bases, and 9 bases had no gene match. The germline V gene encodes CDR1 MNHEY and CDR2 SVGEGT. The CDR3 spans 15 residues. The CDR3: CASRYSGATTYEQYF. As DNA, the CDR3 is TGTGCCAGCAGATATAGCGGGGCTACAACCTACGAGCAGTACTTC.